The rows below give T cell receptor beta chains drawn from one sample of a study of blood T cells in healthy people across ages. MiXCR, run by TCRdb on the 5' RACE reads, gives a single entry per CDR3 protein. The profile shows 1.5 million to 2 million distinct CDR3 sequences, 28% of them singletons. The source material was blood. These receptors all come from a woman younger than 45 in good health. CDR3s include the opening cysteine and the closing phenylalanine or tryptophan. D genes are given only for firm matches. Clone size is given for some rows only: seen once, a few or many times, or a class if the clone is expanded.

v_gene	j_gene	d_gene	abundance	CDR3aa	CDR3nt
TRBV29-1	TRBJ1-5	-	few	CSVTRGLNQPQHF	TGCAGCGTGACGCGGGGTCTCAATCAGCCCCAGCATTTT
TRBV12-3/TRBV12-4	TRBJ2-1	-	many	CASSFLGGYNEQFF	TGTGCCAGCAGTTTCTTGGGGGGTTACAATGAGCAGTTCTTC
TRBV20-1	TRBJ1-2	-	-	CSARGVGTHANYGYTF	TGCAGTGCTAGAGGGGTCGGGACGCATGCTAACTATGGCTACACCTTC
TRBV5-1	TRBJ2-1	-	-	CASSPGQRYNEQFF	TGCGCCAGCAGCCCCGGACAGCGCTACAATGAGCAGTTCTTC
TRBV5-6	TRBJ2-1	TRBD2	-	CASSLRTSGSLYNEQFF	TGTGCCAGCAGCCTGAGGACTAGCGGGAGCCTTTACAATGAGCAGTTCTTC
TRBV6-1	TRBJ1-5	TRBD1	-	CASRGQGRGQPQRF	TGTGCCAGCAGGGGACAGGGTCGGGGTCAGCCCCAGCGTTTT
TRBV15	TRBJ2-2	TRBD1	few	CATSALTGVTGELFF	TGTGCCACCAGCGCCCTGACAGGGGTAACCGGGGAGCTGTTTTTT
TRBV24-1	TRBJ1-2	-	-	CATSDARGERYGYNF	TGTGCCACCAGTGATGCGAGGGGGGAACGGTATGGCTACAACTTC
TRBV5-1	TRBJ2-1	-	-	CASSLQGPNNEQFF	TGCGCCAGCAGCTTGCAGGGGCCAAACAATGAGCAGTTCTTC
TRBV7-2	TRBJ2-1	TRBD2	-	CASSPRGTSGSDEQFF	TGTGCCAGCAGTCCTCGCGGGACTAGCGGGAGTGATGAGCAGTTCTTC
TRBV9	TRBJ2-6	TRBD2	-	CASSVAGGPGANVLTF	TGTGCCAGCAGCGTAGCGGGGGGGCCAGGGGCCAACGTCCTGACTTTC
TRBV7-9	TRBJ2-5	-	few	CASSSRAVQETQYF	TGTGCCAGCAGCTCGAGGGCGGTTCAAGAGACCCAGTACTTC
TRBV7-2	TRBJ2-2	TRBD2	few	CATASRREGLTGELFF	TGTGCCACCGCCTCCAGGCGGGAGGGCCTGACCGGGGAGCTGTTTTTT
TRBV15	TRBJ2-3	-	few	CATSREVQDTQYF	TGTGCCACCAGCAGAGAGGTCCAGGATACGCAGTATTTT
TRBV9	TRBJ1-4	TRBD1	-	CASSSTGVPNEKLFF	TGTGCCAGCAGCTCCACAGGGGTTCCTAATGAAAAACTGTTTTTT
TRBV29-1	TRBJ2-3	-	-	CSVWHRDTDTQYF	TGCAGCGTTTGGCACAGGGATACAGATACGCAGTATTTT
TRBV28	TRBJ2-5	TRBD1	-	CASSPMTGGKTQYF	TGTGCCAGCAGTCCCATGACAGGGGGGAAGACCCAGTACTTC
TRBV30	TRBJ1-2	-	-	CAWSSRGRIYGYTF	TGTGCCTGGAGTTCCCGGGGGCGCATCTATGGCTACACCTTC
TRBV5-1	TRBJ1-3	-	-	CASRDDGNSGSTIYF	TGCGCCAGCAGGGACGACGGCAACTCTGGAAGCACCATATATTTT
TRBV20-1	TRBJ2-1	TRBD2	-	CSARVSGLAGVSEQFF	TGCAGTGCTAGAGTTTCTGGACTAGCGGGAGTCAGTGAGCAGTTCTTC
TRBV7-9	TRBJ1-5	TRBD1	few	CASNRGDNQPQHF	TGTGCCAGCAACAGGGGAGACAATCAGCCCCAGCATTTT
TRBV29-1	TRBJ1-2	-	many	CSVEDRSAYGYTF	TGCAGCGTTGAGGATCGTTCAGCCTATGGCTACACCTTC
TRBV29-1	TRBJ2-7	-	few	CSVDFITGTQTYEQYF	TGCAGCGTTGATTTCATCACGGGGACCCAGACCTACGAGCAGTACTTC
TRBV29-1	TRBJ2-1	TRBD2	many	CSVAPDHGLAGVHEQFF	TGCAGCGTTGCACCTGATCATGGTTTAGCGGGAGTCCATGAGCAGTTCTTC
TRBV7-2	TRBJ1-2	-	-	CASSLAVAGRGYTF	TGTGCCAGCAGCTTAGCGGTGGCGGGGCGCGGCTACACCTTC
TRBV7-6	TRBJ2-3	-	-	CASSPEVRTDTQYF	TGTGCCAGCAGCCCGGAGGTCAGGACAGATACGCAGTATTTT
TRBV11-2	TRBJ2-5	-	few	CASSRTGTTQETQYF	TGTGCCAGCAGCCGAACCGGGACAACTCAAGAGACCCAGTACTTC
TRBV7-2	TRBJ2-1	-	-	CASSLLSRPYNEQFF	TGTGCCAGCAGCTTATTGAGCAGACCCTACAATGAGCAGTTCTTC
TRBV5-1	TRBJ2-2	-	-	CASSPDGDENTGELFF	TGCGCCAGCAGCCCCGACGGGGACGAGAACACCGGGGAGCTGTTTTTT
TRBV28	TRBJ2-3	-	-	CASSSHRAGTDTQYF	TGTGCCAGCAGTTCGCATCGGGCAGGCACAGATACGCAGTATTTT
TRBV12-3/TRBV12-4	TRBJ1-5	TRBD1	few	CASSADRGLQPQHF	TGTGCCAGCAGTGCGGACAGGGGGCTTCAGCCCCAGCATTTT
TRBV11-2	TRBJ2-5	-	few	CASSFPSSHLGSETQYF	TGTGCCAGCAGCTTCCCGTCTTCCCACCTAGGGTCAGAGACCCAGTACTTC
TRBV7-2	TRBJ2-5	-	once	CASTRGQRETQYF	TGTGCCAGCACCCGGGGCCAGCGAGAGACCCAGTACTTC
TRBV30	TRBJ1-2	-	few	CAGGRRTGGYTF	TGTGCGGGGGGGCGTAGGACGGGAGGCTACACCTTC
TRBV4-1	TRBJ2-1	TRBD2	few	CASSQAPTYGGASNEQFF	TGCGCCAGCAGCCAAGCCCCCACCTACGGGGGGGCCTCGAATGAGCAGTTCTTC
TRBV20-1	TRBJ2-5	TRBD1	many	CSANGQGGEETQYF	TGCAGTGCTAACGGACAGGGCGGGGAAGAGACCCAGTACTTC
TRBV12-3/TRBV12-4	TRBJ1-1	-	-	CASSLWVVDGTEAFF	TGTGCCAGCAGTTTATGGGTGGTTGATGGGACTGAAGCTTTCTTT
TRBV12-3/TRBV12-4	TRBJ1-2	-	few	CASREQGRGGYTF	TGTGCCAGCAGAGAACAGGGCCGAGGAGGCTACACCTTC
TRBV27	TRBJ2-7	-	-	CASSLRQGLDEQYF	TGTGCCAGCAGTTTAAGGCAGGGGTTAGACGAGCAGTACTTC
TRBV6-5	TRBJ1-4	-	-	CASSYRGRTNEKRFF	TGTGCCAGCAGTTACCGGGGACGGACGAATGAAAAACGGTTTTTT
TRBV12-3/TRBV12-4	TRBJ1-5	-	-	CASSHHRENQPQHF	TGTGCCAGCAGCCACCACAGGGAAAATCAGCCCCAGCATTTT
TRBV7-2	TRBJ2-3	TRBD1	many	CASSSNRGNTDTQYF	TGTGCCAGCAGCTCAAACAGGGGGAACACAGATACGCAGTATTTT
TRBV10-3	TRBJ2-7	TRBD2	many	CAIRPTGGDSYEQYF	TGTGCCATCAGGCCCACTGGGGGGGACTCCTACGAGCAGTACTTC